This TCR beta chain was captured by sequencing in a study of identical twins (dated by TCRdb to about 2016). For the wider study: To test whether fetal clonotypes persist, the study used deep sequencing on TCR alpha and beta repertoires from monozygotic twins, unrelated adults of various ages, and cord blood. To rule out contamination, replicate twin experiments were performed at different times with different library preparation protocols.

Only healthy Caucasian donors were included. Three pairs of female monozygotic twins, all aged about 18 to 30 years, made up the twin cohort. Using Miltenyi CD45RO+ enrichment and human naive T-cell isolation kits, memory (CD45RO+) and naive T cells were isolated from PBMC. Note on this clonotype: There is no known antigen for this receptor. There are no base qualities to consult, and no much larger clone falls within one base.

Overall study outcomes, separate from this receptor: Out-of-frame TCR alpha sequences shared between twins showed an excess of low generation-probability sequences compared with coincidental sharing between unrelated individuals. Fewer insertions were carried by abundant cord blood beta clonotypes, a similar but weaker trend appeared in young adult naive repertoires, and no such trend appeared in memory repertoires. Out-of-frame TCR alpha sharing in monozygotic twins was systematically underestimated by recombination models, whereas sharing between unrelated individuals was in agreement with the recombination models. Because the same donors could not be followed over many years, conclusions were based on cross-sectional statistical analysis. Zero-insertion analyses could be partly confounded by invariant T cells such as MAIT and iNKT, though diverse VJ usage argued against such confounding for most clonotypes. A weaker excess of twin sharing was found in beta out-of-frame sequences because the signal-to-noise ratio was lowered by fewer shared sequences.

The germline V gene yields SGHDT for CDR1 and YYEEEE for CDR2. The junction shows trimming of 3 bases on V and 6 bases on J, plus 23 bases between the germline ends. Its CDR3 holds 17 amino acids, cysteine through phenylalanine. Only CDR3 DNA is held: 51 bases, read in frame from base 1. The receptor library was made with 5' RACE. TCRdb records Illumina HiSeq 2000 as the sequencer. A universal primer binding site was introduced by template switching, and a unique molecular identifier was present in the final cDNA, enabling accurate counting of TCR cDNA molecules. Specific primers in the conserved constant-segment region were used to synthesize first-strand cDNA for TCR alpha and beta chains. To control for contamination, every cDNA library carried two barcodes: a SMART-Mk sample barcode plus Illumina barcodes. TruSeq adapter sequences, together with Illumina sample barcodes, were added in two successive PCR steps. The Illumina HiSeq platform was used with custom primers to sequence TCR alpha and beta cDNA libraries. For the original study's pipeline: Raw reads were processed with MiGEC to extract unique molecular identifiers, and MiXCR was used to determine CDR3 positions. Recombination models were inferred per individual with the repgenHMM and IGoR tools using an EM algorithm. Shared clonotypes were analyzed with the tcR package in R, and sharing was normalized by the product of cloneset sizes. To study raw recombination free of thymic and clonal selection effects, out-of-frame nonproductive sequences were analyzed. Clones were called with MiXCR by TCRdb after fastp trimmed the public reads at Q25, and only in-frame beta chains were retained. A single entry per CDR3 protein holds the most common genes and DNA from its merged rows. These V and J calls rely on TCRdb rather than the paper's analysis. The sample yields hundreds of thousands of distinct CDR3 sequences; around 8.8% were counted once. The ten largest clones add up to less than 2.5% of the sample.

In addition, the sample was reused for a study of yellow fever vaccine responses in identical twins. The second source states: The authors reported that the T cell response to vaccination in identical twins appeared partly convergent and partly personalized. The study precisely tracked vaccine-responding T cell clones in identical twins.

Recombination joined TRBV5-6 with TRBJ2-3, with TRBD2 perhaps the D gene, on 5 matching bases. This TCR was sampled from a woman between 18 and 30 years old in good health. The sample comprised memory (CD45RO+) T cells sorted from blood. The cell subset or site label, read with the paper, signifies: CD45RO+ enriched T cells. In nucleotides, the sequence is TGTGCCAGCAGCTCTGGTCGGGGAGTAGGGAGTACGGATACGCAGTATTTT. The resulting protein is CASSSGRGVGSTDTQYF.